The 15 T cell receptor beta chains listed next were all sequenced from one sample in a study of beta chain features in type 1 diabetes. Overall study results and limits: In every one of the four CD4+ subsets, TCRB CDR3s were moderately but significantly shorter in Type 1 diabetes patients.

Every isolated RNA sample was fully reverse transcribed, so sequencing captured expressed TCRB transcripts. Generated by immunoSEQ multiplex PCR, the TCRdb table keeps only in-frame clones and is missing some. The data hold some 350,000 clones, with 9.5% to 10% observed a single time. Their antigens are not known. Sequencing was carried out using central memory CD4+ T cells from blood. Receptors originate from a man between 25 and 39 years old with type 1 diabetes.

This clone was counted between two and nine times. The chain combines TRBV7-2 with TRBJ2-2; D is possibly TRBD2 (5 bases). The ends were cut back, 1 base at V and 1 base at J, with 16 bases in the middle. The CDR3 length is 18 residues. Germline V gene lookup returns CDR1 SGHTA and CDR2 FQGNSA. The CDR3: CASSLGPEGIGNTGELFF. As DNA, the CDR3 is TGTGCCAGCAGCTTAGGGCCAGAGGGTATAGGGAACACCGGGGAGCTGTTTTTT.

The chain couples TRBV6-1 to TRBJ2-1; 12 bases are a match to TRBD2. Trimming took 10 bases from V and 5 from J; bases not matched to a gene: 3. The CDR3 has 13 residues. Germline CDR1 and CDR2: MNHNS and SASEGT. The chain's CDR3 is CATRTSGDNEQFF. The CDR3 bases are TGTGCCACCCGGACTAGCGGGGACAATGAGCAGTTCTTC.

In DNA form, the CDR3 reads TGTGCCATCAGTGAGTCGAACAGGGGAAACTATGGCTACACCTTC. Protein sequence: CAISESNRGNYGYTF. J is TRBJ1-2 and V is TRBV10-3, with 7 bases identical to TRBD1. V trimming: 0 bases; J trimming: 2 bases; junction bases outside the gene matches: 3. Per germline, CDR1 ENHRY and CDR2 SYGVKD. CDR3 length: 15 residues.

The chain recombines TRBV7-6 with TRBJ2-7, with 7 bases aligning to TRBD1. V trimming: 3 bases; J trimming: 0 bases; junction bases outside the gene matches: 8. Germline CDR1 reads SGHVS; CDR2 reads FNYEAQ. The CDR3 length is 16 residues. The CDR3 nucleotides read TGTGCCAGCAGCTTGGGGGACAGATTCCGCTCCTACGAGCAGTACTTC. Translated, it gives CASSLGDRFRSYEQYF.

This clone came up a few times. The chain is built from TRBV13 and TRBJ2-7, with TRBD2 identical over 7 bases. The end of the DNA aligns better with TRBJ2-5, so the J call may be wrong. This CDR3 has 14 residues. Per the germline V gene, CDR1 is PRHDT and CDR2 is FYEKMQ (reference sequence). The CDR3 region is CASSYRTSWETQYF. The CDR3 DNA follows: TGTGCCAGCAGCTACCGGACTAGTTGGGAGACCCAGTACTTC.

This clone was counted only a few times. The chain joins TRBV29-1 to TRBJ1-5; the D is unclear. Germline V gene data show CDR1 as SQVTM and CDR2 as ANQGSEA. V lost 4 bases and J lost 4, with 11 bases in between. The CDR3 is 13 amino acids. Here the CDR3 reads CSVVKGINQPQHF. DNA for the CDR3: TGCAGCGTTGTCAAAGGGATTAATCAGCCCCAGCATTTT.

This clone was detected only a few times. This rearrangement joins TRBV7-3 to TRBJ1-2; 8 bases align to TRBD1. J was trimmed by 8 bases and V by 4 bases; bases with no gene match: 9. The CDR3 is 14 residues long. CDR1 is SGHTA and CDR2 is FQGTGA in the germline V gene. CDR3 in DNA: TGTGCCAGCAGCTCCGGACAGGGAGTCGGCGGCTACACCTTC. Its translation is CASSSGQGVGGYTF. Using reference TRBV7-3 and TRBJ1-2 for the parts outside the CDR3, the full variable domain is GAGVSQTPSNKVTEKGKYVELRCDPISGHTALYWYRQSLGQGPEFLIYFQGTGAADDSGLPNDRFFAVRPEGSVSTLKIQRTERGDSAVYLCASSSGQGVGGYTFGSGTRLTVV.

This clone has just a few counts. This rearrangement joins TRBV6-1 to TRBJ2-3; D is possibly TRBD2 (6 bases). Trimming cost V 6 bases and J 0 bases, with 13 bases left between them. CDR1 is MNHNS and CDR2 is SASEGT in the germline V gene. The CDR3 loop spans 15 amino acids. CDR3 in DNA: TGTGCCAGCAGCCTCGGGGCGGGAAGCACAGATACGCAGTATTTT. This codes for CASSLGAGSTDTQYF.

This clone was seen only a few times. J is TRBJ2-1 and V is TRBV7-9; tentative D call: TRBD1 (5 bases). The CDR3 is made up of 13 amino acids. The germline V gene has CDR1 SEHNR and CDR2 FQNEAQ (reference sequence). V lost 2 bases, J lost 9 bases, and 11 bases lay in between. CDR3: CASSLLAGIEQFF. Written as DNA, the CDR3 is TGTGCCAGCAGCTTATTGGCAGGGATTGAGCAGTTCTTC.

This clone was observed a few times. Other DNA variants within this sample encode the same CDR3. The V and J genes are TRBV5-1 and TRBJ2-1; no definite D call. Germline CDR1 is SGHRS and CDR2 is YFSETQ. The V end was cut by 0 bases, the J end by 0 bases, with 7 bases between. This CDR3 has 15 amino acids. The CDR3 is CASSLGQSSYNEQFF. The DNA of the CDR3 is TGCGCCAGCAGCTTGGGTCAGTCCTCCTACAATGAGCAGTTCTTC.

This clone has ten or more counts. This sequence joins TRBV7-3 and TRBJ1-1, with D perhaps TRBD1 (6 bases). Trimming stripped 3 bases from V and 4 bases from J, with 9 bases between. Per the germline V gene, CDR1 is SGHTA and CDR2 is FQGTGA. This CDR3 has 13 amino acids. CDR3 region: CASSFDRTTEAFF. In nucleotides, the CDR3 is TGTGCCAGCAGCTTTGACAGGACCACTGAAGCTTTCTTT.

The chain links TRBV5-1 to TRBJ2-3; tentative D call: TRBD1 (5 bases). In germline, CDR1 is SGHRS, CDR2 YFSETQ. There are 14 residues in the CDR3. The germline V and J ends were trimmed by 4 bases and 4 bases, with 13 bases remaining between them. CDR3 in amino acids: CASSPKGLADTQYF. As DNA, the CDR3 is TGCGCCAGCAGCCCAAAGGGGCTGGCAGATACGCAGTATTTT.

V usage is TRBV29-1 and J usage is TRBJ2-3; the D is unclear. CDR3 length: 12 residues. Per the germline V gene, CDR1 is SQVTM and CDR2 is ANQGSEA. V was cut by 5 bases and J by 1 base, with 7 bases left in between. The CDR3 DNA follows: TGCAGCGTTTTCCCCGGCACAGATACGCAGTATTTT. Translating gives CSVFPGTDTQYF.

This clone was detected many times. Other DNA variants within this sample encode the same CDR3. The chain has TRBV29-1 and TRBJ1-1; D remains ambiguous. Germline V CDR1 and CDR2: SQVTM, ANQGSEA. Trimming took 5 bases from V and 2 from J, leaving 9 bases between them. This CDR3 has 12 residues. CDR3 sequence reads: CSVHHGNTEAFF. The CDR3 DNA reads TGCAGCGTTCACCACGGCAACACTGAAGCTTTCTTT.

A few counts support this clone. The genes are TRBV7-2 and TRBJ1-4; D perhaps matches TRBD1 (5 bases). The germline gives CDR1 SGHTA, CDR2 FQGNSA. Trimming stripped 5 bases from V and 3 bases from J, with 13 bases between. The CDR3 sequence is 15 residues long. CDR3 protein: CASSPGRASNEKLFF. As DNA, the CDR3 is TGTGCCAGCAGCCCAGGGAGGGCATCTAATGAAAAACTGTTTTTT.